Presented here are 20 T cell receptor beta chains from one specimen sequenced in a study of blood T cells in healthy people across ages. Combining a sample-barcoded 5' primer with a J-beta primer mix, a second PCR ran for 7 to 11 cycles. Each CDR3 protein gets one entry after TCRdb re-called the 5' RACE reads with MiXCR. The sample yields 720,000 or so distinct CDR3 sequences, about 43% seen once. Specimen: blood. The receptors originated from a man older than 75 in good health.

The chain combines TRBV6-1 with TRBJ2-5; 12 bases match TRBD1. Judging by the DNA end, TRBJ2-7 fits better; the J call may be wrong. Germline V gene lookup returns CDR1 MNHNS and CDR2 SASEGT. This CDR3 has 19 residues. CDR3: CASSKLTPGTGGAPYEQYF. The CDR3 region has the DNA TGTGCCAGCAGCAAATTAACTCCCGGGACAGGGGGCGCGCCCTACGAGCAGTACTTC.

The rearrangement joins TRBV7-2 to TRBJ2-5; possibly TRBD1 or TRBD2 for D (5 bases each). Trimming removed 4 bases from V and 0 bases from J, with 9 bases in between. From germline, CDR1 is SGHTA and CDR2 FQGNSA. The CDR3 runs to 14 residues. CDR3 sequence reads: CASSWDGHQETQYF. CDR3 DNA sequence: TGTGCCAGCAGCTGGGACGGCCACCAAGAGACCCAGTACTTC.

In its sample, this clonotype was seen many times. V usage is TRBV20-1 and J usage is TRBJ2-3, with 9 bases lining up with TRBD2. Germline values: CDR1 DFQATT, CDR2 SNEGSKA (reference sequence). The length of the CDR3 is 12 residues. Trimming at V came to 5 bases and at J to 4 bases, leaving 1 base not matched to a gene. The CDR3 loop is CSAPSGADTQYF. The CDR3 DNA is TGCAGTGCTCCTAGCGGGGCAGATACGCAGTATTTT.

This clonotype was seen at least ten times. The V gene is TRBV7-2, the J gene TRBJ2-3; D is possibly TRBD1 (5 bases). V was trimmed by 1 base and J by 4 bases, leaving 6 bases between them. Germline values: CDR1 SGHTA, CDR2 FQGNSA. The CDR3 contains 13 residues. The CDR3 coding sequence is TGTGCCAGCAGCTTAGGGGGCCCAGATACGCAGTATTTT. Amino acid sequence: CASSLGGPDTQYF.

In this sample, this clonotype turned up a few times. The genes are TRBV15 and TRBJ1-6; D unresolved. Trimming took off 5 bases at V and 3 bases at J, with 5 bases between the two ends. Germline V gives CDR1 LNHNV, CDR2 YYDKDF (reference sequence). The CDR3 extends over 13 amino acids. CDR3 DNA sequence: TGTGCCACCAGCTCAGGCTATAATTCACCCCTCCACTTT. The encoded protein is CATSSGYNSPLHF.

This clonotype was seen once. This could be a read error, since a much larger clone is one nucleotide away. The chain uses TRBV20-1 and TRBJ2-1; 12 bases agree with TRBD2. The J call may be in error: the DNA end matches TRBJ2-7 better. Germline CDR1 and CDR2: DFQATT and SNEGSKA (reference sequence). The CDR3 consists of 15 residues. The CDR3 coding sequence is TGCAGTGCTTGGACTAGCGGGGCCTCCTACAATGAGCAGTACTTC. Residues: CSAWTSGASYNEQYF.

The genes are TRBV7-2 and TRBJ2-7; TRBD1 aligns across 7 bases. The CDR3 is 16 amino acids. Germline V gene data show CDR1 as SGHTA and CDR2 as FQGNSA. The trim removed 5 bases at V and 2 bases at J, leaving 12 bases unmatched. CDR3 in DNA: TGTGCCAGCAGCCTCTACGGACAGGTGGACGCCTACGAGCAGTACTTC. This gives the protein CASSLYGQVDAYEQYF.

This sequence joins TRBV4-3 and TRBJ2-5; D is possibly TRBD1 or TRBD2 (5 bases each). This CDR3 is built from 17 residues. V was clipped by 3 bases and J by 0 bases, with 17 bases between them. Germline V gives CDR1 LGHNA, CDR2 YSLEER. CDR3 bases: TGCGCCAGCAGCCAGGAACCGGGACCCTCCTACCAAGAGACCCAGTACTTC. Amino acid sequence: CASSQEPGPSYQETQYF.

The chain couples TRBV27 to TRBJ2-5; no clear D. Germline V CDR1 and CDR2: MNHEY, SMNVEV (reference sequence). CDR3 length: 15 amino acids. V shed 3 bases and J shed 0 bases, with 11 bases lying between them. The CDR3 is CASSLGRAYQETQYF. The CDR3 coding sequence is TGTGCCAGCAGTTTGGGTAGGGCCTACCAAGAGACCCAGTACTTC.

This clonotype showed up just a few times. This sequence joins TRBV20-1 and TRBJ2-3; tentative D call: TRBD2 (5 bases). Trimming pared 0 bases from V and 2 bases from J, leaving 12 bases between. Germline V CDR1 and CDR2: DFQATT, SNEGSKA (reference sequence). This CDR3 is 15 amino acids long. The CDR3 sequence: CSARDHGNPTDTQYF. CDR3 nucleotide sequence: TGCAGTGCTAGAGATCACGGGAACCCCACAGATACGCAGTATTTT.

Turning to this clonotype: This may stem from a read error, because a much larger clone lies one nucleotide away. This chain connects TRBV5-1 to TRBJ2-5; TRBD2 aligns across 8 bases. J gave up 11 bases and V 4 bases, and 16 bases lay outside the gene matches. This CDR3 is 15 amino acids long. From germline, CDR1 is SGHRS and CDR2 YFSETQ. The CDR3 sequence: CASSSGTSMYNEQYF. In DNA form, the CDR3 reads TGCGCCAGCAGCAGCGGGACTAGTATGTACAATGAGCAGTACTTC.

The rearrangement links TRBV18 to TRBJ2-5; TRBD1 or TRBD2 may be the D gene (6 bases each). Between the trimmed V and J ends, which lost 5 bases and 4 bases, there was a span of 14 bases. This CDR3 is built from 14 residues. Germline CDR1 KGHSH, CDR2 LQKENI. For the CDR3, the DNA is TGTGCCAGCTCAACGCCGGAGGGGGGAGAGACCCAGTACTTC. The encoded protein is CASSTPEGGETQYF.

This clonotype was seen only a few times. A clone one base away is much larger, so this may be a read error. In DNA, the CDR3 is TGTGCCAGCAGGCCGGGACGAGCGGTCACAGATACGCAGTATTTT. Amino acid sequence: CASRPGRAVTDTQYF. The rearrangement joins TRBV27 to TRBJ2-3; the D call may be TRBD1 or TRBD2 (5 bases each). This CDR3 is built from 15 residues. V lost 6 bases and J lost 2, with 15 bases in between. In germline, CDR1 is MNHEY, CDR2 SMNVEV (reference sequence).

The chain combines TRBV7-2 with TRBJ2-7, with 7 bases matching TRBD2. Germline V gene sequence: CDR1 SGHTA, CDR2 FQGNSA. The CDR3 is 16 residues long. The V and J ends lost 0 bases and 3 bases, in that order; junction bases with no gene match: 8. The CDR3 sequence: CASSLALGPSGYEQYF. The CDR3 nucleotides are TGTGCCAGCAGCTTAGCGCTCGGTCCTAGCGGCTACGAGCAGTACTTC.

The V and J genes are TRBV27 and TRBJ1-1; 10 nucleotides align to TRBD1. V lost 5 bases, J lost 5 bases, and 14 bases stayed unmatched. The CDR3 totals 17 residues. Per germline, CDR1 MNHEY and CDR2 SMNVEV (reference sequence). CDR3 amino acids: CASSPGQGRDLGTEAFF. The CDR3 DNA follows: TGTGCCAGCAGTCCGGGACAGGGGCGCGACCTTGGAACTGAAGCTTTCTTT.

Details on this clonotype: The junction does not match germline at one end; this may be a read error. The V and J genes are TRBV7-2 and TRBJ2-5, with 12 bases that match TRBD2. CDR3 length equals 16 residues. CDR1 and CDR2 from the germline V gene are SGHTA and FQGNSA. The CDR3 DNA reads TGTGCCAACAGCTTAGCACTAGCGGGGGGCTTTGAGACCCAGTACTTC. This codes for CANSLALAGGFETQYF.

This clonotype has only a few counts. The V and J genes are TRBV6-2 or TRBV6-3 and TRBJ2-6; weak D call: TRBD1 (6 bases). CDR1 is MNHEY and CDR2 is SVGEGT in the germline V gene. The V end was cut by 0 bases, the J end by 3 bases, with 18 bases between. The CDR3 runs 19 residues. CDR3 nucleotides: TGTGCCAGCAGTTACTCGCCGAGGAGTGGGGGCTTTGGGGCCAACGTCCTGACTTTC. Translated: CASSYSPRSGGFGANVLTF.

The V gene is TRBV5-5, the J gene TRBJ2-3; 10 nucleotides align to TRBD2. Unmatched junction bases numbered 12, after V lost 5 bases and J lost 9 bases. Germline assignment: CDR1 SGHKS and CDR2 YYEKEE (reference sequence). The CDR3 runs 15 residues. DNA of the CDR3: TGTGCCAGCAGGGTCGGACTAGCGGACGTCAACACGCAGTATTTT. Translation: CASRVGLADVNTQYF.

This clonotype appeared a few times. V usage is TRBV7-2 and J usage is TRBJ2-5; perhaps TRBD2 as D (6 bases). The CDR3 totals 14 residues. Trimming took 5 bases from V and 5 from J, leaving 15 bases between them. Germline lookup yields CDR1 SGHTA and CDR2 FQGNSA. CDR3 protein: CASSRDGSWETQYF. CDR3 bases: TGTGCCAGCAGCCGCGACGGGAGTTGGGAGACCCAGTACTTC.

For this clonotype: A much larger clonotype is one base distant, so this may be a read error. Because it lacks the conserved phenylalanine or tryptophan at the end, this CDR3 is likely a read error. V and J are TRBV7-9 and TRBJ2-7; D not resolved. Germline CDR1 and CDR2: SEHNR and FQNEAQ (reference sequence). V lost 3 bases and J lost 1, with 7 bases in between. CDR3 length equals 13 residues. The CDR3 loop reads CASSFQRSYEQYI. As DNA, the CDR3 is TGTGCCAGCAGCTTCCAAAGGTCCTACGAGCAGTACATC.